The 10 T cell receptor beta chains given below trace back to one sample, sequenced in a study of response to subunit inactivated influenza vaccine. TCRdb redid the calling of the RT-PCR reads with MiXCR, one entry per CDR3 protein. The sample records some 600,000 distinct CDR3 sequences, 14% being singletons. The sample in question was PBMCs from blood, obtained 14 days before vaccination. The receptors were sampled from a man in his forties or fifties who received an inactivated influenza vaccine.

This clonotype has only a few counts. V usage is TRBV6-2 or TRBV6-3 and J usage is TRBJ2-6; D may be TRBD1 or TRBD2 (5 bases each). CDR1 and CDR2 from the germline V gene are MNHEY and SVGEGT. V was shortened by 2 bases and J by 0 bases, with 8 bases between the two germline ends. The CDR3 loop spans 16 amino acids. CDR3 DNA: TGTGCCAGCAGTTACGGGACGATCTCTGGGGCCAACGTCCTGACTTTC. Amino acids: CASSYGTISGANVLTF.

This chain uses TRBV7-9 with TRBJ2-2; D not resolved. CDR3 length: 13 residues. Trimming pared 2 bases from V and 4 bases from J, leaving 5 bases between. Germline assignment: CDR1 SEHNR and CDR2 FQNEAQ (reference sequence). The CDR3 sequence: CASSLLSTGELFF. DNA of the CDR3: TGTGCCAGCAGCTTATTGAGCACCGGGGAGCTGTTTTTT.

The chain couples TRBV10-3 to TRBJ2-2, with 10 bases identical to TRBD1. This CDR3 region has 15 residues. Trimming took 5 bases from V and 5 from J; bases not matched to a gene: 5. Germline CDR1 ENHRY, CDR2 SYGVKD. This CDR3 is CAISPRDRGTGELFF. As DNA, the CDR3 is TGTGCCATCAGTCCTCGGGACAGGGGTACCGGGGAGCTGTTTTTT.

V usage is TRBV3-1 and J usage is TRBJ2-5, with a tentative D call TRBD1 (6 bases). Trimming shortened V by 7 bases and J by 4 bases, and 16 bases separated the two germline ends. Germline V gene sequence: CDR1 LGHDT, CDR2 YNNKEL (reference sequence). This CDR3 has 14 amino acids. CDR3 nucleotides: TGTGCCAGCAACGCAGGGGCTCCTGGAGAGACCCAGTACTTC. Translated, it gives CASNAGAPGETQYF.

This clonotype was seen many times. The rearrangement uses TRBV28 and TRBJ1-5; D may be TRBD1 (5 bases). Germline V gives CDR1 MDHEN, CDR2 SYDVKM. The V gene lost 8 bases and the J gene lost 5 bases, with 10 bases spanning the gap. The CDR3 length is 12 residues. CDR3 residues: CASEQEDQPQHF. The CDR3 DNA is TGTGCCAGCGAACAGGAGGATCAGCCCCAGCATTTT.

This clonotype showed up just a few times. The J gene is TRBJ2-7, the V gene TRBV18, with 12 bases identical to TRBD1. The germline CDR1 and CDR2 sequences are KGHSH and LQKENI. V lost 0 bases and J lost 3; bases outside the gene matches: 3. This CDR3 is built from 16 residues. The CDR3 here is CASSPPGQGAGYEQYF. The CDR3 coding sequence is TGTGCCAGCTCACCACCGGGACAGGGGGCAGGCTACGAGCAGTACTTC.

This clonotype was counted a few times. J is TRBJ2-1 and V is TRBV29-1; 7 bases line up with TRBD2. The CDR3 loop spans 14 amino acids. V lost 4 bases, J lost 5 bases, and 8 bases stayed unmatched. Germline CDR1 is SQVTM and CDR2 is ANQGSEA. CDR3 residues: CSVARASGDNEQFF. DNA for the CDR3: TGCAGCGTTGCTCGGGCTAGCGGTGACAATGAGCAGTTCTTC.

The chain uses TRBV11-1 and TRBJ2-4, with D uncertain. The CDR3 loop spans 13 amino acids. Looked up from germline, CDR1 is SGHAT and CDR2 is FQDESV (reference sequence). Between the trimmed V and J ends, which lost 0 bases and 5 bases, there was a span of 5 bases. CDR3 amino acids: CASSLAPENIQYF. In DNA form, the CDR3 reads TGTGCCAGCAGCTTAGCGCCGGAAAACATTCAGTACTTC.

This clonotype was seen only a few times. The gene calls are TRBV28 and TRBJ1-2; D is ambiguous. CDR1 is MDHEN and CDR2 is SYDVKM in the germline V gene. Trimming left V 11 bases short and J 4 bases short, with 14 bases between. The CDR3 is 12 residues long. The CDR3 DNA reads TGTGCCCACAGTCCGTCCGGCTATGGCTACACCTTC. Translation gives CAHSPSGYGYTF.

The sample holds a few counts of this clonotype. This chain connects TRBV4-3 to TRBJ2-5; TRBD2 is a possible D gene (7 bases). Germline CDR1 and CDR2: LGHNA and YSLEER. Trimming took 4 bases from V and 4 from J, leaving 19 bases between them. This CDR3 contains 16 residues. This CDR3 reads CASSLSPPGEGETQYF. The CDR3 DNA reads as TGCGCCAGCAGCCTAAGTCCCCCAGGGGAGGGAGAGACCCAGTACTTC.